This T cell receptor beta chain was identified in a study of blood T cell repertoires in COVID-19. Study background: COVID-19 samples from acute and convalescent phases originated in the United States, Italy and Spain.

The method was immunoSEQ multiplex PCR; TCRdb's version includes in-frame clones alone and lacks a portion of them. Here the sample spans under 35,000 clones, more than 75% being singletons. V lost 6 bases to trimming and J lost 4 bases, with 9 bases between them. CDR1 is SGHTA, CDR2 FQGNSA, per germline. This CDR3 contains 12 residues. The sequenced sample consisted of peripheral blood. The receptor's source is a man older than 75 with acute or convalescent COVID-19. The V call is TRBV7-2, the J call TRBJ1-1, with unresolved D. For the CDR3, the DNA is TGTGCCAGCAGTCACGACTTCACTGAAGCTTTCTTT. Protein sequence: CASSHDFTEAFF. Full variable domain (remainder filled in from reference TRBV7-2 and TRBJ1-1): GAGVSQSPSNKVTEKGKDVELRCDPISGHTALYWYRQSLGQGLEFLIYFQGNSAPDKSGLPSDRFSAERTGGSVSTLTIQRTQQEDSAVYLCASSHDFTEAFFGQGTRLTVV.